These 10 T cell receptor beta chains were sequenced from one sample in a study of glioma-infiltrating T cells. The iRepertoire nested amplicon-rescue multiplex PCR amplified TCR alpha and beta CDR3s from RNA. TCRdb independently ran MiXCR on the multiplex PCR reads; one entry per CDR3 protein. The table records 400,000 or so distinct CDR3 sequences, 41% of them present only once. The material sequenced was glioma tissue, nonneoplastic brain tissue, or PBMCs (not recorded which). These receptors originate from a human donor with low-grade glioma or glioblastoma, undergoing nonglioma brain surgery, or in good health (not recorded which).

The CDR3 here is CASSQKTRSDEQFF. The CDR3 bases are TGTGCCAGCAGCCAAAAAACTAGATCTGATGAGCAGTTCTTC. The rearrangement joins TRBV4-2 to TRBJ2-1; a weak D match, TRBD2 (5 bases). V was trimmed by 2 bases and J by 8 bases, leaving 13 bases between them. Germline values: CDR1 LGHNA, CDR2 YNFKEQ. The CDR3 has 14 residues.

In the case of this clonotype: An end of the junction differs from the germline gene, which may be a read error. V gene TRBV20-1 combines with J gene TRBJ2-2; D may be TRBD1 or TRBD2 (5 bases each). Per the germline V gene, CDR1 is DFQATT and CDR2 is SNEGSKA (reference sequence). This CDR3 comprises 16 residues. CDR3: CSSRDPGRSGTGELFF. The CDR3 DNA reads TGCAGTTCTAGAGATCCGGGACGCTCGGGCACCGGGGAGCTGTTTTTT.

On this clonotype itself: A read error may explain this, as a much larger clone is one base away. The rearrangement joins TRBV6-6 to TRBJ2-5; the D gene is possibly TRBD2 (5 bases). Trimming took off 6 bases at V and 5 bases at J, with 10 bases between the two ends. The CDR3 spans 12 residues. Germline CDR1 reads MNHNY; CDR2 reads SVGAGI (reference sequence). DNA for the CDR3: TGTGCCAGCAGCCCCGTAGCGGAGACCCAGTACTTC. It yields the protein CASSPVAETQYF.

This clonotype has ten or more counts. The J gene is TRBJ1-3, the V gene TRBV28; D is unresolved. The CDR3 loop spans 12 amino acids. The V and J ends lost 3 bases and 6 bases respectively, with 6 bases between them. Germline-derived CDR1 and CDR2 are MDHEN and SYDVKM. DNA for the CDR3: TGTGCCAGCAGTTTTTTCTCAAACACCATATATTTT. Protein product: CASSFFSNTIYF. Full variable domain (remainder filled in from reference TRBV28 and TRBJ1-3): DVKVTQSSRYLVKRTGEKVFLECVQDMDHENMFWYRQDPGLGLRLIYFSYDVKMKEKGDIPEGYSVSREKKERFSLILESASTNQTSMYLCASSFFSNTIYFGEGSWLTVV.

This chain uses TRBV7-2 with TRBJ2-7, with 11 bases matching TRBD2. CDR1 and CDR2 (germline): SGHTA, FQGNSA. CDR3 length: 14 residues. Germline trimming cut 1 base from V and 6 bases from J; bases unmatched to any gene: 2. CDR3 sequence: CASSLVSGRGEQYF. CDR3 nucleotide sequence: TGTGCCAGCAGCTTAGTTAGCGGGAGGGGCGAGCAGTACTTC. The complete variable domain, with remaining parts taken from reference TRBV7-2 and TRBJ2-7, reads GAGVSQSPSNKVTEKGKDVELRCDPISGHTALYWYRQSLGQGLEFLIYFQGNSAPDKSGLPSDRFSAERTGGSVSTLTIQRTQQEDSAVYLCASSLVSGRGEQYFGPGTRLTVT.

This clonotype was observed at least ten times. The gene calls are TRBV27 and TRBJ1-5, with D possibly being TRBD1 (6 bases). Trimming removed 5 bases from V and 5 bases from J, with 16 bases in between. Germline CDR1 and CDR2: MNHEY and SMNVEV (reference sequence). The CDR3 extends over 15 amino acids. This chain's CDR3 is CASSPFGGRDQPQHF. The CDR3 DNA is TGTGCCAGCAGTCCCTTCGGGGGCCGAGATCAGCCCCAGCATTTT.

This chain uses TRBV19 with TRBJ2-1, with D maybe TRBD2 (5 bases). Germline assignment: CDR1 LNHDA and CDR2 SQIVND (reference sequence). This CDR3 spans 14 amino acids. Trimming left V 5 bases short and J 4 bases short, with 12 bases between. The CDR3 loop is CASSPRGNYNEQFF. CDR3 coding DNA: TGTGCCAGTAGTCCCCGGGGTAATTACAATGAGCAGTTCTTC.

This rearrangement joins TRBV5-1 to TRBJ2-1; 9 nucleotides line up with TRBD2. After removal of 3 bases from V and 2 bases from J, the junction contained 6 bases not matched to a gene. Per germline, CDR1 SGHRS and CDR2 YFSETQ. This CDR3 is built from 16 residues. For the CDR3, the DNA is TGCGCCAGCAGCTGGCTGACTAGCGGTCCCTACAATGAGCAGTTCTTC. This translates into CASSWLTSGPYNEQFF. The full variable domain, its missing parts supplied by reference TRBV5-1 and TRBJ2-1, is KAGVTQTPRYLIKTRGQQVTLSCSPISGHRSVSWYQQTPGQGLQFLFEYFSETQRNKGNFPGRFSGRQFSNSRSEMNVSTLELGDSALYLCASSWLTSGPYNEQFFGPGTRLTVL.

This clonotype has at least ten counts. The chain has TRBV24-1 and TRBJ2-1, with 10 bases lining up with TRBD1. Germline values: CDR1 KGHDR, CDR2 SFDVKD. The CDR3 has 15 residues. Trimming removed 5 bases from V and 8 bases from J; junction bases left unmatched: 8. The CDR3 loop reads CATSVPRQGADEQFF. Written as DNA, the CDR3 is TGTGCCACCAGTGTCCCAAGACAGGGGGCCGATGAGCAGTTCTTC.

In its sample, this clonotype was seen many times. V is TRBV6-2 or TRBV6-3 and J is TRBJ2-3, with TRBD2 as a possible D gene (6 bases). The CDR3 runs to 13 residues. Trimming shortened V by 4 bases and J by 6 bases, and 11 bases separated the two germline ends. The germline gives CDR1 MNHEY, CDR2 SVGEGT. The CDR3 bases are TGTGCCAGCAGTTGGAGGGTTGAGGATACGCAGTATTTT. Its translation: CASSWRVEDTQYF.